The 10 T cell receptor beta chains below were found in one sample sequenced in a study of control samples from healthy donors and cancer patients. The protocol was immunoSEQ multiplex PCR, while the TCRdb copy is restricted to in-frame clones and leaves out a portion. The top ten hold under 30% of the sample, which has about 20,000 clones, about 83% seen once. The specimen sequenced was PBMCs. These receptors were collected from a man aged 55 to 70 with head and neck cancer.

This chain joins TRBV4-3 and TRBJ1-3; D uncertain. CDR1 is LGHNA and CDR2 is YSLEER in the germline V gene. V shed 1 base and J shed 0 bases, with 7 bases lying between them. The CDR3 is made up of 15 amino acids. In DNA, the CDR3 is TGCGCCAGCAGCCAAGGGCGGGGCTCTGGAAACACCATATATTTT. Encoded protein: CASSQGRGSGNTIYF.

In the case of this clone: This specimen includes other DNA sequences encoding the same CDR3. The genes are TRBV5-1 and TRBJ2-5; D is unclear. Between the trimmed V and J ends, which lost 1 base and 5 bases, there was a span of 9 bases. Germline loops: CDR1 SGHRS, CDR2 YFSETQ. The CDR3 is made up of 13 amino acids. DNA for the CDR3: TGCGCCAGCAGCTTGTTTGAAGGCGAGACCCAGTACTTC. It translates to CASSLFEGETQYF.

The V call is TRBV5-1, the J call TRBJ2-5; 7 bases line up with TRBD1. J lost 3 bases, V lost 2 bases, and 4 bases had no gene match. Germline loops: CDR1 SGHRS, CDR2 YFSETQ. This CDR3 contains 14 residues. CDR3: CASSFFQGEETQYF. DNA of the CDR3: TGCGCCAGCAGCTTTTTCCAGGGGGAAGAGACCCAGTACTTC. Complete variable domain (other parts from reference TRBV5-1 and TRBJ2-5): KAGVTQTPRYLIKTRGQQVTLSCSPISGHRSVSWYQQTPGQGLQFLFEYFSETQRNKGNFPGRFSGRQFSNSRSEMNVSTLELGDSALYLCASSFFQGEETQYFGPGTRLLVL.

This chain connects TRBV5-1 to TRBJ1-1; 7 bases are shared with TRBD1. The germline V gene has CDR1 SGHRS and CDR2 YFSETQ. The CDR3 extends over 18 amino acids. Trimming removed 2 bases from V and 1 base from J; junction bases left unmatched: 14. The CDR3 coding sequence is TGCGCCAGCAGCTTAATCGGAACCAAGGGGGCGACGAACACTGAAGCTTTCTTT. This translates into CASSLIGTKGATNTEAFF.

This chain uses TRBV6-4 with TRBJ1-1; the D gene is possibly TRBD1 (6 bases). The CDR3 is 14 amino acids. Trimming removed 3 bases at V and 3 bases at J, with 11 bases between. Germline V gene lookup returns CDR1 MRHNA and CDR2 SNTAGT. The CDR3 region is CASSEETGYTEAFF. CDR3 nucleotide sequence: TGTGCCAGCAGTGAAGAGACAGGATACACTGAAGCTTTCTTT.

This chain links TRBV28 with TRBJ1-4; 8 bases map to TRBD1. Looked up from germline, CDR1 is MDHEN and CDR2 is SYDVKM. The CDR3 extends over 14 amino acids. Trimming cost V 6 bases and J 3 bases; bases outside gene matches: 3. CDR3 nucleotides: TGTGCCAGCAGGGACAGGGCTGCTAATGAAAAACTGTTTTTT. Translated: CASRDRAANEKLFF.

This clone was picked up one time. This chain links TRBV18 with TRBJ2-3, with D uncertain. Germline V lookup: CDR1 KGHSH, CDR2 LQKENI. V was trimmed by 5 bases and J by 4 bases, leaving 10 bases between them. The CDR3 spans 13 residues. CDR3 bases: TGTGCCAGCTCATCCCGTTTGCCAGATACGCAGTATTTT. It encodes CASSSRLPDTQYF. The full variable domain, in which reference TRBV18 and TRBJ2-3 provide the parts outside the CDR3, is NAGVMQNPRHLVRRRGQEARLRCSPMKGHSHVYWYRQLPEEGLKFMVYLQKENIIDESGMPKERFSAEFPKEGPSILRIQQVVRGDSAAYFCASSSRLPDTQYFGPGTRLTVL.

The gene calls are TRBV9 and TRBJ2-3; 7 bases map to TRBD2. Germline CDR1 is SGDLS and CDR2 is YYNGEE. This CDR3 contains 15 residues. V lost 0 bases to trimming and J lost 3 bases; unmatched junction nucleotides: 4. The CDR3 loop is CASSVVASGTDTQYF. CDR3 DNA: TGTGCCAGCAGCGTAGTGGCTAGCGGTACAGATACGCAGTATTTT.

This clone has just one count. The rearrangement links TRBV2 to TRBJ2-3, with D unresolved. With 4 bases removed from V and 1 base from J, the gap between germline ends came to 15 bases. CDR1 and CDR2 from the germline V gene are SNHLY and FYNNEI. This CDR3 is built from 16 residues. CDR3 nucleotides: TGTGCCAGCAGTGTAACTGGAGCCGCCCGCACAGATACGCAGTATTTT. Translation gives CASSVTGAARTDTQYF.

The chain has TRBV21-1 and TRBJ2-4; the tabulated D call, TRBD2, remains unverified against the DNA. TRBV21-1 is listed as a pseudogene. The CDR3 extends over 14 amino acids. CDR3 nucleotides: TGTGCCAGCAGCTGGAAGCGGGATCGAAACATTCAGTACTTC. Its translation is CASSWKRDRNIQYF.